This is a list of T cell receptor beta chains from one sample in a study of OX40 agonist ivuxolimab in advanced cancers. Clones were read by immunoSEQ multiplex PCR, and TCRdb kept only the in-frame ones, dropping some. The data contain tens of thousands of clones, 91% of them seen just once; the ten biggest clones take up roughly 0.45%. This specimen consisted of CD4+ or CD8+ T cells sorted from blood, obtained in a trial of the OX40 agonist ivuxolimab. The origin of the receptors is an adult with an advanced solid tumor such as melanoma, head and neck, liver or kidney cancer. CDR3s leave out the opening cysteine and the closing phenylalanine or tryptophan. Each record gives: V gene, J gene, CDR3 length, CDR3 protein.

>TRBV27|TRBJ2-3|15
ATPGTLQGRGTDTQY
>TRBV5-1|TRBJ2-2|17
ASSWAPGLAGTNTGELF
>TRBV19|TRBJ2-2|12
ASGAGVGTGELF
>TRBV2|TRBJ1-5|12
ASSEVQGDQPQH
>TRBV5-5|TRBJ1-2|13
ASSLPGQGAVGYT
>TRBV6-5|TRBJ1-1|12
ASSYDFYNTEAF
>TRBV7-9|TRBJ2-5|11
ASSRGMQETQY
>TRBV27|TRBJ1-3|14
ASSFSAGFSGNTIY
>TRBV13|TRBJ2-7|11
ASSLEAGNEQY
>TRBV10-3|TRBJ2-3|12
AISLAEPPDTQY
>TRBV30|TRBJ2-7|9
AWGSSYEQY
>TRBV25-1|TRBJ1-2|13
ASSDTNRGNYGYT